Shown below are 29 T cell receptor beta chains from a single sample sequenced in a study of patients and donors after allogeneic stem cell transplantation (dated by TCRdb to 2018 to 2021). The library relied on RT-PCR. Instrument used: NextSeq 550. TCRdb applied fastp at Q25 and MiXCR to the public reads, then kept only in-frame beta chains. Identical CDR3 proteins give one entry, which carries the most common genes and DNA. The sample table records roughly 140,000 distinct CDR3 sequences; 37% of these occur just once. Together, the top ten hold roughly 52% of the sample. Sequencing was done on a sample of blood, either unsorted or a sorted T cell fraction (not recorded which). These receptors came from a human donor who was either an allogeneic HSCT recipient or a stem cell or donor lymphocyte infusion donor (not recorded which). It is not recorded whose cells these are; they may come from a transplant donor.

About this clonotype itself: Germline is not matched at one junction end, which may reflect a read error. This chain uses TRBV4-2 with TRBJ1-1; D not certain. CDR1 is LGHNA and CDR2 is YNFKEQ in the germline V gene. The length of the CDR3 is 11 residues. Written as DNA, the CDR3 is TGTGCCAGCAGTTTGAACTCTGAAGCTTTCTTT. As protein: CASSLNSEAFF.

This clonotype turned up a few times. The chain employs TRBV6-5 and TRBJ1-3; D ambiguous. The V gene's germline CDR1 is MNHEY and CDR2 SVGAGI. Trimming took off 8 bases at V and 3 bases at J, with 11 bases between the two ends. The CDR3 totals 13 residues. CDR3 sequence reads: CASRGILGNTIYF. The CDR3 DNA reads as TGTGCCAGCCGGGGTATTCTTGGAAACACCATATATTTT.

The chain is built from TRBV10-3 and TRBJ2-5; 15 positions match TRBD2. CDR3 size: 17 residues. V lost 4 bases, J lost 0 bases, and 3 bases stayed unmatched. The V gene's germline CDR1 is ENHRY and CDR2 SYGVKD. The CDR3 here is CAISVGLAGGYQETQYF. In DNA form, the CDR3 reads TGTGCCATCAGTGTGGGACTAGCGGGGGGCTACCAAGAGACCCAGTACTTC.

A few counts support this clonotype. V and J are TRBV28 and TRBJ1-3; D unclear. The CDR3 consists of 14 residues. Trimming shortened V by 5 bases and J by 4 bases, and 12 bases separated the two germline ends. Germline V gives CDR1 MDHEN, CDR2 SYDVKM. CDR3 coding DNA: TGTGCCAGCAGTCACAAGGATCCAGGAAACACCATATATTTT. Translated: CASSHKDPGNTIYF.

V gene TRBV29-1 combines with J gene TRBJ2-6; TRBD1 aligns across 8 bases. The CDR3 is 16 amino acids. Per the germline V gene, CDR1 is SQVTM and CDR2 is ANQGSEA. Trimming took 4 bases from V and 0 from J; bases not matched to a gene: 5. The CDR3 nucleotides are TGCAGCGTTGGGGGACAGGACCGCTCTGGGGCCAACGTCCTGACTTTC. Translated: CSVGGQDRSGANVLTF.

This clonotype occurred many times. The gene calls are TRBV9 and TRBJ1-1; no clear D. This CDR3 spans 14 amino acids. Germline V gene lookup returns CDR1 SGDLS and CDR2 YYNGEE. V lost 0 bases and J lost 3, with 9 bases in between. CDR3 amino acids: CASSVGGRDTEAFF. CDR3 coding DNA: TGTGCCAGCAGCGTAGGGGGAAGGGACACTGAAGCTTTCTTT. The full variable domain, in which reference TRBV9 and TRBJ1-1 provide the parts outside the CDR3, is DSGVTQTPKHLITATGQRVTLRCSPRSGDLSVYWYQQSLDQGLQFLIQYYNGEERAKGNILERFSAQQFPDLHSELNLSSLELGDSALYFCASSVGGRDTEAFFGQGTRLTVV.

V usage is TRBV7-9 and J usage is TRBJ2-3; TRBD2 might be the D (5 bases). This CDR3 region has 15 residues. Germline V lookup: CDR1 SEHNR, CDR2 FQNEAQ (reference sequence). Trimming left V 0 bases short and J 4 bases short, with 11 bases between. The CDR3 here is CASSLAVRGADTQYF. For the CDR3, the DNA is TGTGCCAGCAGCTTAGCAGTCCGGGGAGCAGATACGCAGTATTTT.

The gene calls are TRBV3-1 and TRBJ1-5; D uncertain. This CDR3 has 16 residues. The V end lost 2 bases, the J end lost 1 base, and 12 bases lay between the germline ends. CDR1 is LGHDT and CDR2 is YNNKEL in the germline V gene (reference sequence). CDR3 in DNA: TGTGCCAGCAGCCAACACAGCTTTGACAGCAATCAGCCCCAGCATTTT. Translating gives CASSQHSFDSNQPQHF.

The sample holds a few counts of this clonotype. DNA for the CDR3: TGTGCCAGCAGCTTAGTCGCCCGCGGCCAAGAGACCCAGTACTTC. This sequence encodes CASSLVARGQETQYF. The chain is built from TRBV7-2 and TRBJ2-5, with D unclear. There are 15 residues in the CDR3. The ends were cut back, 1 base at V and 1 base at J, with 10 bases in the middle. Per the germline V gene, CDR1 is SGHTA and CDR2 is FQGNSA.

CDR3 sequence reads: CASSLRPGQTNYGYTF. DNA for the CDR3: TGTGCCAGCAGTTTACGCCCGGGACAGACTAACTATGGCTACACCTTC. V gene TRBV12-3 or TRBV12-4 combines with J gene TRBJ1-2; 7 bases align to TRBD1. V lost 2 bases to trimming and J lost 0 bases; unmatched junction nucleotides: 6. The CDR3 extends over 16 amino acids.

The chain uses TRBV13 and TRBJ2-5, with D possibly TRBD1 on 7 matching bases. The CDR3 sequence is 15 residues long. The germline V gene has CDR1 PRHDT and CDR2 FYEKMQ (reference sequence). Trimming stripped 4 bases from V and 6 bases from J, with 18 bases between. DNA of the CDR3: TGTGCCAGCAGCTCACTACTTTCAGGGGGGAAGACCCAGTACTTC. Protein product: CASSSLLSGGKTQYF.

This clonotype has just a few counts. The V gene is TRBV12-3 or TRBV12-4, the J gene TRBJ1-2; 9 bases map to TRBD1. J gave up 8 bases and V 10 bases, and 11 bases lay outside the gene matches. This CDR3 spans 13 amino acids. The CDR3 here is CAITRTGAFGYTF. The CDR3 region has the DNA TGTGCCATCACGAGGACAGGGGCCTTCGGCTACACCTTC.

This clonotype was counted once. This chain joins TRBV27 and TRBJ2-1; D possibly matches TRBD1 or TRBD2 (5 bases each). CDR1 and CDR2 from the germline V gene are MNHEY and SMNVEV (reference sequence). The length of the CDR3 is 13 residues. V gave up 11 bases and J gave up 3 bases, with 14 bases separating them. The CDR3: CAPPEGNYNEQFF. Here the CDR3 DNA reads TGTGCCCCGCCTGAGGGGAACTACAATGAGCAGTTCTTC.

This clonotype has just a few counts. V is TRBV27 and J is TRBJ1-4, with TRBD1 as a possible D gene (5 bases). In germline, CDR1 is MNHEY, CDR2 SMNVEV (reference sequence). The CDR3 contains 17 residues. V dropped 4 bases and J dropped 7 bases, with 22 bases sitting between them. CDR3 amino acids: CASSYGSVGRGGEKLFF. The CDR3 nucleotides read TGTGCCAGCAGTTACGGCAGCGTTGGTCGGGGGGGTGAAAAACTGTTTTTT.

A few counts support this clonotype. The rearrangement uses TRBV9 and TRBJ2-3, with D possibly matching TRBD1 (6 bases). Per germline, CDR1 SGDLS and CDR2 YYNGEE. The CDR3 has 14 residues. Between the trimmed V and J ends, which lost 0 bases and 5 bases, there was a span of 10 bases. DNA of the CDR3: TGTGCCAGCAGCGTAGACAGGGTGGAAGATACGCAGTATTTT. Amino acid sequence: CASSVDRVEDTQYF. Based on the CDR3 plus reference TRBV9 and TRBJ2-3, the full variable domain is DSGVTQTPKHLITATGQRVTLRCSPRSGDLSVYWYQQSLDQGLQFLIQYYNGEERAKGNILERFSAQQFPDLHSELNLSSLELGDSALYFCASSVDRVEDTQYFGPGTRLTVL.

The V and J genes are TRBV29-1 and TRBJ2-7; D remains unclear. The V end lost 0 bases, the J end lost 6 bases, and 9 bases lay between the germline ends. CDR1 is SQVTM, CDR2 ANQGSEA, per germline. The CDR3 runs 12 residues. DNA for the CDR3: TGCAGCGTTGAAGATCTGCCTTCCGAGCAGTACTTC. This gives the protein CSVEDLPSEQYF.

This clonotype was picked up one time. This sequence joins TRBV29-1 and TRBJ1-1, with no clear D. V was clipped by 0 bases and J by 0 bases, with 8 bases between them. The CDR3 loop spans 14 amino acids. CDR1 is SQVTM, CDR2 ANQGSEA, per germline. The CDR3 DNA reads as TGCAGCGTTGAAGATGGTTGGATGAACACTGAAGCTTTCTTT. Its translation: CSVEDGWMNTEAFF. Full variable domain (remainder filled in from reference TRBV29-1 and TRBJ1-1): SAVISQKPSRDICQRGTSLTIQCQVDSQVTMMFWYRQQPGQSLTLIATANQGSEATYESGFVIDKFPISRPNLTFSTLTVSNMSPEDSSIYLCSVEDGWMNTEAFFGQGTRLTVV.

The rearrangement uses TRBV28 and TRBJ1-4; 8 nucleotides line up with TRBD1. Germline CDR1 MDHEN, CDR2 SYDVKM. The CDR3 is made up of 15 amino acids. Germline trimming cut 6 bases from V and 8 bases from J; bases unmatched to any gene: 11. CDR3 nucleotide sequence: TGTGCCAGCAGCGATACGCGGCAGGGGGCCGAAAAACTGTTTTTT. It encodes CASSDTRQGAEKLFF.

This sequence joins TRBV10-3 and TRBJ1-5, with D possibly matching TRBD1 (5 bases). The CDR3 has 13 amino acids. Between the trimmed V and J ends, which lost 7 bases and 5 bases, there was a span of 12 bases. Germline CDR1 ENHRY, CDR2 SYGVKD. CDR3 bases: TGTGCCATCATCAACAGGAAGGATCAGCCCCAGCATTTT. Translated: CAIINRKDQPQHF.

The chain has TRBV12-3 or TRBV12-4 and TRBJ2-4; TRBD1 or TRBD2 may be the D gene (6 bases each). This CDR3 comprises 18 residues. V was clipped by 5 bases and J by 0 bases, with 20 bases between them. The CDR3: CASSPEGEALLAKNIQYF. The CDR3 region has the DNA TGTGCCAGCAGTCCCGAGGGGGAGGCGCTCCTAGCCAAAAACATTCAGTACTTC.

Points on this clonotype: A junction end diverges from the germline sequence, so it may reflect a read error. The chain recombines TRBV20-1 with TRBJ1-1; TRBD1 matches 7 bases. CDR3 length: 17 residues. Germline loops: CDR1 DFQATT, CDR2 SNEGSKA (reference sequence). The CDR3 DNA is TGCAGTGCCAGAGACGAGAGCTACCCCCAGGGGGACACTGAAGCTTTCTTT. Its translation is CSARDESYPQGDTEAFF.

The genes are TRBV3-1 and TRBJ2-5; D is unclear. CDR3 size: 17 residues. Germline V gene lookup returns CDR1 LGHDT and CDR2 YNNKEL (reference sequence). The V end lost 4 bases, the J end lost 0 bases, and 18 bases lay between the germline ends. CDR3 in DNA: TGTGCCAGCAGCCCCCTTAAGGGTCCCCCGTACCAAGAGACCCAGTACTTC. Translation: CASSPLKGPPYQETQYF.

The gene calls are TRBV2 and TRBJ1-2, with D unclear. Per the germline V gene, CDR1 is SNHLY and CDR2 is FYNNEI. Trimming stripped 2 bases from V and 8 bases from J, with 3 bases between. The length of the CDR3 is 10 residues. CDR3 sequence (DNA): TGTGCCAGCAGTGAAAGCGGCTACACCTTC. Residues: CASSESGYTF. Full variable domain (missing parts from reference TRBV2 and TRBJ1-2): EPEVTQTPSHQVTQMGQEVILRCVPISNHLYFYWYRQILGQKVEFLVSFYNNEISEKSEIFDDQFSVERPDGSNFTLKIRSTKLEDSAMYFCASSESGYTFGSGTRLTVV.

This clonotype was picked up a small number of times. CDR3 in DNA: TGCAGCGTTGGCGGGGATCCTAATTCACCCCTCCACTTT. It is translated as CSVGGDPNSPLHF. V gene TRBV29-1 combines with J gene TRBJ1-6; D call uncertain. CDR3 length: 13 residues. Germline CDR1 is SQVTM and CDR2 is ANQGSEA. V shed 4 bases and J shed 6 bases, with 10 bases lying between them.

The V call is TRBV24-1, the J call TRBJ2-3; D is uncertain. The CDR3 spans 13 residues. Per the germline V gene, CDR1 is KGHDR and CDR2 is SFDVKD. Trimming cost V 3 bases and J 2 bases, with 5 bases left between them. CDR3 region: CATSDPYTDTQYF. CDR3 in DNA: TGTGCCACCAGTGATCCCTACACAGATACGCAGTATTTT.

This clonotype was seen more than once but under ten times. V is TRBV12-3 or TRBV12-4 and J is TRBJ1-3, with 9 bases fitting TRBD1. J lost 0 bases, V lost 1 base, and 1 base had no gene match. This CDR3 comprises 16 residues. The CDR3 nucleotides read TGTGCCAGCAGTTTAGAGACAGGGGGCTCTGGAAACACCATATATTTT. Translation: CASSLETGGSGNTIYF.

The chain recombines TRBV4-3 with TRBJ1-4; D gene unclear. There are 18 residues in the CDR3. Trimming removed 0 bases at V and 4 bases at J, with 18 bases between. The germline CDR1 and CDR2 sequences are LGHNA and YSLEER. CDR3 residues: CASSQEVSIRRRNEKLFF. The CDR3 DNA sequence: TGCGCCAGCAGCCAAGAGGTGTCCATCCGTCGGCGTAATGAAAAACTGTTTTTT.

The V call is TRBV20-1, the J call TRBJ2-2; D may be TRBD1 or TRBD2 (5 bases each). The CDR3 is 14 residues long. Looked up from germline, CDR1 is DFQATT and CDR2 is SNEGSKA (reference sequence). The V gene lost 6 bases and the J gene lost 5 bases, with 16 bases spanning the gap. The CDR3 spells CSAQGTFGTGELFF. Written as DNA, the CDR3 is TGCAGTGCCCAAGGGACCTTCGGGACCGGGGAGCTGTTTTTT.

Note on this clonotype: A read error may produce the germline difference seen at one junction end. The CDR3 protein is CASSRDNYNKQFF. DNA for the CDR3: TGTGCCAGCAGTCGGGACAACTACAATAAGCAGTTCTTC. The chain joins TRBV12-3 or TRBV12-4 to TRBJ2-1, with D possibly being TRBD1 (6 bases). The CDR3 covers 13 residues.